The 4 T cell receptor beta chains given below trace back to one sample, sequenced in a study of graft-versus-host responses after intestinal transplantation. Libraries were prepared by immunoSEQ multiplex PCR; TCRdb keeps only in-frame clonotypes and omits some of them. The sample has about 6,400 clones, roughly 20% seen once. The sample was alloreactive CD4+ T cells from a mixed lymphocyte reaction culture, taken before transplantation. Specified subset: CFSE-low proliferating T cells sorted from roughly six-day pre-transplant mixed lymphocyte reaction (GvH or HvG direction). These receptors all stem from a human patient who was an organ donor for intestinal transplantation.

By its share, this clone is medium-sized (0.01 to 0.1%). V gene TRBV21-1 combines with J gene TRBJ2-7; the table assigns TRBD1, which was not confirmed against the DNA. TRBV21-1 is noted as a pseudogene. The CDR3 runs 10 residues. The DNA for the CDR3 is TGTGCCAGCAGAGGGGACGAGCAGTACTTC. As protein: CASRGDEQYF.

J is TRBJ1-1 and V is TRBV11-1; D is perhaps TRBD1 (6 bases). The CDR3 loop spans 14 amino acids. In germline, CDR1 is SGHAT, CDR2 FQDESV (reference sequence). V gave up 5 bases and J gave up 5 bases, with 15 bases separating them. CDR3 loop: CASSPQGPGTEAFF. Here the CDR3 DNA reads TGTGCCAGCAGCCCCCAGGGGCCGGGGACTGAAGCTTTCTTT.

Sample share makes this clone medium-sized (0.01 to 0.1%). The chain joins TRBV5-1 to TRBJ2-1; 14 positions match TRBD2. The V gene's germline CDR1 is SGHRS and CDR2 YFSETQ. The CDR3 covers 16 residues. J lost 6 bases, V lost 1 base, and 3 bases had no gene match. The CDR3 DNA sequence: TGCGCCAGCAGCTTGCGGACTAGCGGGGGGCCCAATGAGCAGTTCTTC. Its translation is CASSLRTSGGPNEQFF.

This clone was observed a handful of times. CDR3 nucleotide sequence: TGTGCCAGCAGCAAGGGGACACTTTCCTACGAGCAGTACTTC. Its translation: CASSKGTLSYEQYF. The rearrangement uses TRBV6-5 and TRBJ2-7; D may be TRBD1 (6 bases). Germline CDR1 MNHEY, CDR2 SVGAGI. The CDR3 length is 14 residues. Trimming cost V 6 bases and J 1 base, with 13 bases left between them.